The 10 T cell receptor beta chains below were found in one sample sequenced in a study of early T cells in non-severe SARS-CoV-2 infection. TCRdb used MiXCR to reprocess the 5' RACE reads, holding one entry per CDR3 protein. The sample records about 42,000 distinct CDR3 sequences, 6% to 7.5% being singletons. The sample consisted of whole blood. The origin of the receptors is an adult who was a healthcare worker with PCR-confirmed SARS-CoV-2 infection or an uninfected control (not recorded which).

This clonotype was counted between two and nine times. This chain links TRBV7-2 with TRBJ2-4; D is ambiguous. CDR1 is SGHTA and CDR2 is FQGNSA in the germline V gene. V was trimmed by 5 bases and J by 6 bases, leaving 17 bases between them. This CDR3 has 15 amino acids. CDR3 sequence (DNA): TGTGCCAGCAGCCTTCAACCCGGCAGTCCAAACATTCAGTACTTC. This encodes CASSLQPGSPNIQYF. Looking up the rest from reference TRBV7-2 and TRBJ2-4 gives the full variable domain: GAGVSQSPSNKVTEKGKDVELRCDPISGHTALYWYRQSLGQGLEFLIYFQGNSAPDKSGLPSDRFSAERTGGSVSTLTIQRTQQEDSAVYLCASSLQPGSPNIQYFGAGTRLSVL.

Only a few counts were recorded for this clonotype. The V call is TRBV2, the J call TRBJ2-7; D gene unclear. The CDR3 has 13 amino acids. The ends were cut back, 4 bases at V and 0 bases at J, with 7 bases in the middle. Germline CDR1 SNHLY, CDR2 FYNNEI. The CDR3 is CASSVSSSYEQYF. The CDR3 region has the DNA TGTGCCAGCAGTGTTTCGAGCTCCTACGAGCAGTACTTC.

In this sample, this clonotype turned up many times. The V gene is TRBV27, the J gene TRBJ2-1; 7 bases fit TRBD1. V lost 6 bases to trimming and J lost 0 bases; unmatched junction nucleotides: 14. The CDR3 extends over 18 amino acids. Germline V gene sequence: CDR1 MNHEY, CDR2 SMNVEV (reference sequence). CDR3 DNA sequence: TGTGCCAGCAGCCCCGGCGGTCAGGGGGTATACTCCTACAATGAGCAGTTCTTC. Translating gives CASSPGGQGVYSYNEQFF.

The genes are TRBV7-2 and TRBJ2-7; D remains ambiguous. This CDR3 is built from 12 residues. Germline V gives CDR1 SGHTA, CDR2 FQGNSA. The germline V and J ends were trimmed by 4 bases and 6 bases, with 10 bases remaining between them. The DNA for the CDR3 is TGTGCCAGCAGCTCCTGGTCGGCCGAGCAGTACTTC. It translates to CASSSWSAEQYF.

This clonotype has ten or more counts. The chain carries TRBV12-3 or TRBV12-4 and TRBJ2-3; D is perhaps TRBD1 (5 bases). The CDR3 extends over 15 amino acids. Trimming left V 3 bases short and J 1 base short, with 11 bases between. The CDR3 region has the DNA TGTGCCAGCAGTTTCCCCGGACAAGGCACAGATACGCAGTATTTT. It is translated as CASSFPGQGTDTQYF.

This clonotype has a handful of counts. V is TRBV5-1 and J is TRBJ2-1; D remains ambiguous. The germline V and J ends were trimmed by 5 bases and 2 bases, with 14 bases remaining between them. Germline CDR1 is SGHRS and CDR2 is YFSETQ. The CDR3 contains 15 residues. The CDR3 coding sequence is TGCGCCAGCAGTCCAGGACCAGAGACCTACAATGAGCAGTTCTTC. The encoded protein is CASSPGPETYNEQFF. The full variable domain, with the rest looked up from reference TRBV5-1 and TRBJ2-1, is KAGVTQTPRYLIKTRGQQVTLSCSPISGHRSVSWYQQTPGQGLQFLFEYFSETQRNKGNFPGRFSGRQFSNSRSEMNVSTLELGDSALYLCASSPGPETYNEQFFGPGTRLTVL.

The chain joins TRBV7-6 to TRBJ2-7; no reliable D call. Trimming took off 5 bases at V and 0 bases at J, with 11 bases between the two ends. The length of the CDR3 is 14 residues. Germline-derived CDR1 and CDR2 are SGHVS and FNYEAQ. DNA for the CDR3: TGTGCCAGCAGCCTAACCCGCTACTCCTACGAGCAGTACTTC. Residues: CASSLTRYSYEQYF.

The J gene is TRBJ2-6, the V gene TRBV7-2; D unresolved. V was trimmed by 5 bases and J by 4 bases, leaving 18 bases between them. CDR3 length: 17 amino acids. From germline, CDR1 is SGHTA and CDR2 FQGNSA. This chain's CDR3 is CASSPIGPPSGANVLTF. CDR3 nucleotides: TGTGCCAGCAGCCCGATCGGACCGCCCTCGGGGGCCAACGTCCTGACTTTC.

The V call is TRBV11-2, the J call TRBJ2-7; TRBD2 matches at 7 bases. CDR1 and CDR2 from the germline V gene are SGHAT and FQNNGV. The V segment lost 1 base and the J segment 4 bases; nucleotides outside the gene matches: 13. This CDR3 has 17 amino acids. This CDR3 is CASSLVSPGGLRYEQYF. The CDR3 bases are TGTGCCAGCAGCTTAGTCAGTCCGGGGGGACTAAGATACGAGCAGTACTTC.

This clonotype has ten or more counts. The V call is TRBV18, the J call TRBJ2-1; possibly TRBD2 for D (6 bases). The V end was cut by 3 bases, the J end by 2 bases, with 17 bases between. The CDR3 runs 17 residues. CDR1 is KGHSH and CDR2 is LQKENI in the germline V gene. DNA of the CDR3: TGTGCCAGCTCACCGCCTGCAGGGACTGGGCCCTACAATGAGCAGTTCTTC. Translating it yields CASSPPAGTGPYNEQFF.